This T cell receptor (beta chain) was sequenced during a study of blood T cell repertoires in COVID-19. Overall study: The United States, Italy and Spain were the sources of the acute and convalescent COVID-19 samples.

This clone was seen a few times. There are 13 residues in the CDR3. The germline V gene encodes CDR1 SGHAT and CDR2 FQNNGV. V was clipped by 3 bases and J by 0 bases, with 5 bases between them. Per the original data handling: Amplification of reference gene primers was used by the study to estimate nucleated cell counts. The repertoire was sequenced with immunoSEQ multiplex PCR; TCRdb's copy has only in-frame clones and lacks some. V, J and clone size were drawn from that table, and D and trimming were deduced from the DNA. The data show around 200,000 clones, about 80% seen once. The rearrangement links TRBV11-2 to TRBJ1-1; no definite D call. Sequencing used peripheral blood. The source is a man aged 50 to 59 with active or convalescent COVID-19. CDR3 bases: TGTGCCAGCAGCTTCCTACTGAACACTGAAGCTTTCTTT. It codes for CASSFLLNTEAFF. Drawing the rest from reference TRBV11-2 and TRBJ1-1, the complete variable domain is EAGVAQSPRYKIIEKRQSVAFWCNPISGHATLYWYQQILGQGPKLLIQFQNNGVVDDSQLPKDRFSAERLKGVDSTLKIQPAKLEDSAVYLCASSFLLNTEAFFGQGTRLTVV.